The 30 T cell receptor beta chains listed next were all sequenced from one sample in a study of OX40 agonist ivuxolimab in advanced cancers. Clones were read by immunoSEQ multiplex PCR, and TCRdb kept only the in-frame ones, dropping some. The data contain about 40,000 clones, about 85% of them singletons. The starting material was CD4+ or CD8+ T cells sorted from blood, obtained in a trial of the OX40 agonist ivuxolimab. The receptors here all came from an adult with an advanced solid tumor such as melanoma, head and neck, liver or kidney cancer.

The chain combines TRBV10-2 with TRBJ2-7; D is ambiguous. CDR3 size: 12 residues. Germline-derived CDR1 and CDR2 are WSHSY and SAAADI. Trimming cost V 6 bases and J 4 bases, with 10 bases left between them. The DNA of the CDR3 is TGCGCCAGCAGCAAAACAGCATACGAGCAGTACTTC. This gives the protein CASSKTAYEQYF.

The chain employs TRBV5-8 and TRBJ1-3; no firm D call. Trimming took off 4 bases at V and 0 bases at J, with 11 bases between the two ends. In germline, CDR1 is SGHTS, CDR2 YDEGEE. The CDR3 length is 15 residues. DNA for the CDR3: TGTGCCAGCAGCGATTACATTAGCTCTGGAAACACCATATATTTT. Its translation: CASSDYISSGNTIYF.

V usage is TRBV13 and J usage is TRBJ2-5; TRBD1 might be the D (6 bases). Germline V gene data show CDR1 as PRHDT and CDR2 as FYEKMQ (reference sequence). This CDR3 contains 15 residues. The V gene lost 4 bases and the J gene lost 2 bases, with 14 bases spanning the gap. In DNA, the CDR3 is TGTGCCAGCAGCTACCGGGACACCGGACAAGAGACCCAGTACTTC. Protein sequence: CASSYRDTGQETQYF.

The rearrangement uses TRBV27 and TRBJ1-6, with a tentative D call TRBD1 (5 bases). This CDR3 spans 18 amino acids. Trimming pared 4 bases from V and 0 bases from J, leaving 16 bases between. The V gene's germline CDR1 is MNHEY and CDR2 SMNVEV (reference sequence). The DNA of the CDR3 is TGTGCCAGCAGTTCCCCCCCAGGGCTAAGCTCCTATAATTCACCCCTCCACTTT. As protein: CASSSPPGLSSYNSPLHF.

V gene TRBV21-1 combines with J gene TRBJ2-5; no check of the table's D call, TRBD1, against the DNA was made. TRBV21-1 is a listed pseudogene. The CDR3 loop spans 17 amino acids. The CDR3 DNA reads TGTGCCAGCAGCAAAGTCAAAGTGTCCCAGGGCGGAGAGACCCAGTACTTC. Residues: CASSKVKVSQGGETQYF.

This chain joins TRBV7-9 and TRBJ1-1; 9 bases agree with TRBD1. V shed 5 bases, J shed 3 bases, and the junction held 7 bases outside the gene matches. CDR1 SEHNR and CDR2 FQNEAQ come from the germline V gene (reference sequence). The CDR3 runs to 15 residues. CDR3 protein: CASSDYRDRDTEAFF. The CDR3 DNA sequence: TGTGCCAGCAGCGACTACCGGGACAGGGACACTGAAGCTTTCTTT. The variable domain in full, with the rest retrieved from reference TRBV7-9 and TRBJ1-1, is DTGVSQNPRHKITKRGQNVTFRCDPISEHNRLYWYRQTLGQGPEFLTYFQNEAQLEKSRLLSDRFSAERPKGSFSTLEIQRTEQGDSAMYLCASSDYRDRDTEAFFGQGTRLTVV.

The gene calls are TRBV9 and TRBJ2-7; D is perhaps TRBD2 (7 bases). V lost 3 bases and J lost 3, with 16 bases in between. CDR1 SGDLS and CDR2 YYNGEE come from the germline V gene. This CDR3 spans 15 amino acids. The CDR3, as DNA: TGTGCCAGCAGCGAGGGGGGGCTATCGGTCTACGAGCAGTACTTC. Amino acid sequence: CASSEGGLSVYEQYF.

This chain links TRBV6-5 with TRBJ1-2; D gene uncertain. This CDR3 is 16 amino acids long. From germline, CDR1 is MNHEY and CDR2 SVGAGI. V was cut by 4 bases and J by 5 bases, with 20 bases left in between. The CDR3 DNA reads TGTGCCAGCAGTTTAACCAGACTTGCAGGTGATTATGGCTACACCTTC. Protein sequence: CASSLTRLAGDYGYTF.

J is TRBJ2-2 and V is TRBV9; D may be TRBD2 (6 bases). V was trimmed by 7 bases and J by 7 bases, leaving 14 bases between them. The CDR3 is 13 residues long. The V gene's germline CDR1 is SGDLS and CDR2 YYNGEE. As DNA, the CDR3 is TGTGCCAGCTCCCCTTACGGGGGCGGGGAGCTGTTTTTT. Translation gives CASSPYGGGELFF.

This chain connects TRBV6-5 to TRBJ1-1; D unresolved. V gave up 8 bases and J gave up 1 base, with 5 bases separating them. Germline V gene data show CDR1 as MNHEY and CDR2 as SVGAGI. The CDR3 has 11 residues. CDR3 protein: CASAWNTEAFF. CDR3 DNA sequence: TGTGCCAGCGCGTGGAACACTGAAGCTTTCTTT.

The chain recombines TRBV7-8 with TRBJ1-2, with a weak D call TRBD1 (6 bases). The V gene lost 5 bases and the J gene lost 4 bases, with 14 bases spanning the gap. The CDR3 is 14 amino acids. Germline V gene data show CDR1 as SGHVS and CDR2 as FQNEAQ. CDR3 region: CASSPEDSLYGYTF. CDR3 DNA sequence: TGTGCCAGCAGCCCAGAGGACAGCCTCTATGGCTACACCTTC. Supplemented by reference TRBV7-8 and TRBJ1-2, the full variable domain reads GAGVSQSPRYKVAKRGQDVALRCDPISGHVSLFWYQQALGQGPEFLTYFQNEAQLDKSGLPSDRFFAERPEGSVSTLKIQRTQQEDSAVYLCASSPEDSLYGYTFGSGTRLTVV.

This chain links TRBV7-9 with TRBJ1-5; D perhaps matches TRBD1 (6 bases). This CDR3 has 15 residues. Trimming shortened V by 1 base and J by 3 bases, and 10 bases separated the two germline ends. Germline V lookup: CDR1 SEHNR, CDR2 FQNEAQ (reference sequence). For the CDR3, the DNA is TGTGCCAGCAGCTTAGAGGGGGGGCTCAATCAGCCCCAGCATTTT. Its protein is CASSLEGGLNQPQHF.

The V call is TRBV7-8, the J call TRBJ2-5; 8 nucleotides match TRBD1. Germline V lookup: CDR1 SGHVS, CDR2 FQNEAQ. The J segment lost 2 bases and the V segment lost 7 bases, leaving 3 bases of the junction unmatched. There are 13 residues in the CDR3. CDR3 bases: TGTGCCAGCACCCAGGGGGCGCAAGAGACCCAGTACTTC. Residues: CASTQGAQETQYF.

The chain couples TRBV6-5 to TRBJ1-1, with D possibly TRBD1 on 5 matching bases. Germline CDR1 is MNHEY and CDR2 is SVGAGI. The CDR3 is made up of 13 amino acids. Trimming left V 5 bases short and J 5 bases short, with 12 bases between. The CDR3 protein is CASSQFQGTEAFF. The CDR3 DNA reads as TGTGCCAGCAGTCAATTCCAGGGTACTGAAGCTTTCTTT.

DNA of the CDR3: TGTGCCAGCAGCTCCGGGCAGGTATTCGGAGTCGCCTACGAGCAGTACTTC. Encoded protein: CASSSGQVFGVAYEQYF. The rearrangement uses TRBV7-9 and TRBJ2-7; no reliable D call. The V end was cut by 4 bases, the J end by 2 bases, with 21 bases between. This CDR3 has 17 residues. Germline V gene sequence: CDR1 SEHNR, CDR2 FQNEAQ (reference sequence).

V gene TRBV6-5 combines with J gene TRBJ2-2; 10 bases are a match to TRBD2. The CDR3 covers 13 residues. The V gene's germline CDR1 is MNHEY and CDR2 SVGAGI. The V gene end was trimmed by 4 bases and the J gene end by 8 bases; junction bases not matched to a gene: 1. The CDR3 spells CASSWGLAGELFF. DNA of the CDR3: TGTGCCAGCAGTTGGGGACTAGCGGGGGAGCTGTTTTTT.

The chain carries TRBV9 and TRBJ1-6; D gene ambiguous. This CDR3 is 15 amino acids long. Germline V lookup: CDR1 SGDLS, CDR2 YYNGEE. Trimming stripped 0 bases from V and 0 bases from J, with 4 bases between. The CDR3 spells CASSVGSSYNSPLHF. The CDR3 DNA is TGTGCCAGCAGCGTAGGGAGCTCCTATAATTCACCCCTCCACTTT.

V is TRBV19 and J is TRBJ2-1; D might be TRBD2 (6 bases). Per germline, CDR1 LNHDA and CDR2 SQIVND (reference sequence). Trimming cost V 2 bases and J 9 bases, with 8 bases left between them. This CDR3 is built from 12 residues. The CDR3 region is CASSISGLEQFF. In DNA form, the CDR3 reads TGTGCCAGTAGTATAAGCGGGCTTGAGCAGTTCTTC.

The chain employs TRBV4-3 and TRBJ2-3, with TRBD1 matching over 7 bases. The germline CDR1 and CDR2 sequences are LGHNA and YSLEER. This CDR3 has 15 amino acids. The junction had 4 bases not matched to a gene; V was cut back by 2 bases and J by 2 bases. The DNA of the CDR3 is TGCGCCAGCAGCCAATTTAGGGGGCCCACAGATACGCAGTATTTT. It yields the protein CASSQFRGPTDTQYF.

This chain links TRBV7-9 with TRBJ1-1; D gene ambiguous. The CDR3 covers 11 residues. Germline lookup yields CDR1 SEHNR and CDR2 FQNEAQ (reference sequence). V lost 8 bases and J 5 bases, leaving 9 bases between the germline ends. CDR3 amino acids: CASFSGTEAFF. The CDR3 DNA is TGTGCCAGCTTCTCCGGTACTGAAGCTTTCTTT.

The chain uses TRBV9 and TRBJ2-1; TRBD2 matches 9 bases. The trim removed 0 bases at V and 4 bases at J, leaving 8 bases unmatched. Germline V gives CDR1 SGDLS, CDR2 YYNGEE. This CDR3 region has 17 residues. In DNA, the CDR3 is TGTGCCAGCAGCGTAGCTAAGCGGGGGGCATCGTACAATGAGCAGTTCTTC. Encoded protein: CASSVAKRGASYNEQFF.

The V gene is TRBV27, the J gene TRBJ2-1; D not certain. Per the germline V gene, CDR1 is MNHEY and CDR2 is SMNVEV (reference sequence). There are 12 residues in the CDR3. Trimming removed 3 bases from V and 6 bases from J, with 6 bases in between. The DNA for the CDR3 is TGTGCCAGCAGTTTTATCGGCAATGAGCAGTTCTTC. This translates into CASSFIGNEQFF.

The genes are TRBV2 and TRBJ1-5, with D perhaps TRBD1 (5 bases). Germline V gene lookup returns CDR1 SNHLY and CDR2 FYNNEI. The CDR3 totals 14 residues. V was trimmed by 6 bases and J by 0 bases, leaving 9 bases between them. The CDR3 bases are TGTGCCAGCAGACTCAGGGATAGCAATCAGCCCCAGCATTTT. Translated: CASRLRDSNQPQHF.

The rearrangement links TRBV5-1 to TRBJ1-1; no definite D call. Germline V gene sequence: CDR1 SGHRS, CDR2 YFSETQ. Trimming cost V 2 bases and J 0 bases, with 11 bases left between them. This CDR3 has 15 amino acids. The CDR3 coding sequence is TGCGCCAGCAGCTTTGAGACGGAAATGAACACTGAAGCTTTCTTT. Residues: CASSFETEMNTEAFF.

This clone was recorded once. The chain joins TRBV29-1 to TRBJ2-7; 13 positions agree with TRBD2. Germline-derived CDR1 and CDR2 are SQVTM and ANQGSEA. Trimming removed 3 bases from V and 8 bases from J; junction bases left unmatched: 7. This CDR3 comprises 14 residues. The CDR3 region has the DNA TGCAGCGTTGAGGGTTTGGGACTAGCGGGACAGCAGTACTTC. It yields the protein CSVEGLGLAGQQYF.

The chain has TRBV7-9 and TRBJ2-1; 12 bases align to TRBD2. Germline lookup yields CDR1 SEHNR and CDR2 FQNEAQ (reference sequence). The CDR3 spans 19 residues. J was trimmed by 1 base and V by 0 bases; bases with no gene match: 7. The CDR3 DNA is TGTGCCAGCAGCTTAGCGGACCTAGCGGGAGGGGAGTCCTACAATGAGCAGTTCTTC. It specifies CASSLADLAGGESYNEQFF.

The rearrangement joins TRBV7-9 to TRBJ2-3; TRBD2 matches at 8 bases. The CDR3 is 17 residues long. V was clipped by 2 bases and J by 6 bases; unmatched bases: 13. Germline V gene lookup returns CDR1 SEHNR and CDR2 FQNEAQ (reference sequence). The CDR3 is CASSLPQGRAGADTQYF. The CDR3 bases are TGTGCCAGCAGCTTACCCCAGGGTCGAGCGGGAGCCGATACGCAGTATTTT.

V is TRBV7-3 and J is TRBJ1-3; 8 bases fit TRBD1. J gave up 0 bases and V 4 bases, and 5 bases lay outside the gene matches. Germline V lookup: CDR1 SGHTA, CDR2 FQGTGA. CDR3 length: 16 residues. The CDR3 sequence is CASSSPQGASGNTIYF. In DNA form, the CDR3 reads TGTGCCAGCAGCTCCCCCCAGGGGGCCTCTGGAAACACCATATATTTT.

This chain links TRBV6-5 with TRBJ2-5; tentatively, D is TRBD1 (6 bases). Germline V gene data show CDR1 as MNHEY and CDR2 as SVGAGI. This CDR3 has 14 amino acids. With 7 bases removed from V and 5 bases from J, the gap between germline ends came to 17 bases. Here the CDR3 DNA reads TGTGCCAGCACTACAGGGTTTAGTGCGGAGACCCAGTACTTC. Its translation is CASTTGFSAETQYF.

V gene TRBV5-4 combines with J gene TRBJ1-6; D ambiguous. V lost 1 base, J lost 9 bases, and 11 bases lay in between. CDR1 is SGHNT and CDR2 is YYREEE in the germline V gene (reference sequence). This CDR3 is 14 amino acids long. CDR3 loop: CASSLRVESSPLHF. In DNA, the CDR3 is TGTGCCAGCAGCTTGAGGGTAGAGAGTTCACCCCTCCACTTT.